Each of the 14 T cell receptor beta chains below was sequenced from the same sample in a study of a mutant IDH1 vaccine in newly diagnosed glioma. Assay used: immunoSEQ multiplex PCR; TCRdb lists only in-frame clones, some missing. The sample consists of tens of thousands of clones, roughly 90% of them appearing once. Time point here: week 5, during vaccination. Doses comprised 300 ug of mutant IDH1 20-mer peptide each, plus topical imiquimod. These receptors' targets are unknown. The source was PBMCs, collected from a glioma patient whose treatment included an IDH1 peptide vaccine. Receptor source: a woman aged 50 to 60 with glioma.

This clone was observed once. The gene calls are TRBV10-3 and TRBJ1-5; 8 bases are shared with TRBD1. The germline V gene has CDR1 ENHRY and CDR2 SYGVKD. This CDR3 region has 14 residues. The J segment lost 5 bases and the V segment lost 3 bases, leaving 3 bases of the junction unmatched. CDR3 sequence (DNA): TGTGCCATCAGTGAAAGACAGGGGCATCAGCCCCAGCATTTT. This sequence encodes CAISERQGHQPQHF.

The chain couples TRBV28 to TRBJ1-1; D is unresolved. The CDR3 spans 13 residues. Looked up from germline, CDR1 is MDHEN and CDR2 is SYDVKM. V was shortened by 3 bases and J by 4 bases, with 9 bases between the two germline ends. The CDR3 is CASSLTVVTEAFF. The CDR3 DNA is TGTGCCAGCAGTTTGACCGTCGTCACTGAAGCTTTCTTT.

V and J are TRBV28 and TRBJ1-2, with 7 bases that match TRBD1. Germline values: CDR1 MDHEN, CDR2 SYDVKM. V was clipped by 7 bases and J by 11 bases; unmatched bases: 13. The CDR3 sequence is 13 residues long. This CDR3 is CASNLPGQTGYTF. The CDR3 region has the DNA TGTGCCAGCAACCTACCGGGACAGACAGGGTACACCTTC.

This clone occurred once. This sequence joins TRBV10-1 and TRBJ2-1, with 9 bases lining up with TRBD2. The length of the CDR3 is 19 residues. After removal of 4 bases from V and 0 bases from J, the junction contained 13 bases not matched to a gene. Germline CDR1 reads WNHNN; CDR2 reads SYGVQD (reference sequence). The CDR3 DNA is TGCGCCAGCAGTGGACTAGCGGTTCCAATACCCTACTCCTACAATGAGCAGTTCTTC. Amino acid sequence: CASSGLAVPIPYSYNEQFF.

The rearrangement joins TRBV18 to TRBJ2-2; 8 nucleotides match TRBD2. The CDR3 consists of 17 residues. Trimming at V came to 0 bases and at J to 4 bases, leaving 7 bases not matched to a gene. Germline lookup yields CDR1 KGHSH and CDR2 LQKENI. CDR3 coding DNA: TGTGCCAGCTCACCACCGTCGGGAGGGAGATCCACCGGGGAGCTGTTTTTT. The encoded protein is CASSPPSGGRSTGELFF.

CDR3 nucleotides: TGTGCCAGCAGCCCGAGCGGGTGGTACACAGATACGCAGTATTTT. This codes for CASSPSGWYTDTQYF. The chain links TRBV14 to TRBJ2-3; D may be TRBD2 (6 bases). Deletions cut 4 bases from V and 2 bases from J, with 13 bases between. The CDR3 totals 15 residues. Germline values: CDR1 SGHDN, CDR2 FVKESK.

The chain uses TRBV27 and TRBJ2-3; possibly TRBD1 or TRBD2 for D (5 bases each). Germline V gene sequence: CDR1 MNHEY, CDR2 SMNVEV (reference sequence). V was clipped by 7 bases and J by 2 bases, with 13 bases between them. This CDR3 is 14 amino acids long. CDR3 coding DNA: TGTGCCAGCACCCCGGGACCAGACACAGATACGCAGTATTTT. The encoded protein is CASTPGPDTDTQYF.

The chain links TRBV27 to TRBJ2-2; TRBD2 agrees at 12 bases. The CDR3 contains 16 residues. With V trimmed by 2 bases and J by 7 bases, 5 bases remained unmatched. Germline lookup yields CDR1 MNHEY and CDR2 SMNVEV (reference sequence). The CDR3 sequence is CASSLVTSGRNGELFF. CDR3 DNA: TGTGCCAGCAGTTTAGTGACTAGCGGGAGAAACGGGGAGCTGTTTTTT.

The chain carries TRBV27 and TRBJ1-6; 8 nucleotides line up with TRBD1. V lost 2 bases to trimming and J lost 7 bases; unmatched junction nucleotides: 16. CDR1 is MNHEY, CDR2 SMNVEV, per germline (reference sequence). CDR3 length: 19 amino acids. The CDR3 coding sequence is TGTGCCAGCAGTTTAAAGATTTACAGTCCTCAGGGGGCCAATTCACCCCTCCACTTT. Its protein is CASSLKIYSPQGANSPLHF.

This clone has more than one count but fewer than ten. The rearrangement joins TRBV19 to TRBJ2-2; 12 bases align to TRBD2. This CDR3 is 17 amino acids long. The germline V gene encodes CDR1 LNHDA and CDR2 SQIVND (reference sequence). Unmatched junction bases numbered 4, after V lost 2 bases and J lost 3 bases. Here the CDR3 reads CASSILAGGPDTGELFF. The DNA of the CDR3 is TGTGCCAGTAGTATACTAGCGGGAGGGCCCGACACCGGGGAGCTGTTTTTT.

J is TRBJ1-2 and V is TRBV4-2, with D possibly being TRBD1 (6 bases). The V gene's germline CDR1 is LGHNA and CDR2 YNFKEQ. V gave up 0 bases and J gave up 5 bases, with 7 bases separating them. This CDR3 contains 13 residues. The CDR3 sequence: CASSQEGQYGYTF. CDR3 DNA sequence: TGTGCCAGCAGCCAAGAAGGACAGTATGGCTACACCTTC.

This rearrangement joins TRBV4-2 to TRBJ2-3; a weak D match, TRBD1 (6 bases). V shed 3 bases and J shed 3 bases, with 10 bases lying between them. CDR1 and CDR2 from the germline V gene are LGHNA and YNFKEQ. This CDR3 region has 14 residues. The CDR3 region has the DNA TGTGCCAGCAGCCAGGCAGGGGTAACAGATACGCAGTATTTT. The encoded protein is CASSQAGVTDTQYF.

The genes are TRBV29-1 and TRBJ1-2; 7 positions match TRBD1. The germline CDR1 and CDR2 sequences are SQVTM and ANQGSEA. The CDR3 covers 12 residues. V lost 7 bases to trimming and J lost 4 bases; unmatched junction nucleotides: 6. CDR3 nucleotides: TGCAGCGGGGGACAGAGCTCCTATGGCTACACCTTC. It translates to CSGGQSSYGYTF.

The chain combines TRBV18 with TRBJ1-5, with a tentative D call TRBD1 (6 bases). Trimming cost V 4 bases and J 0 bases, with 16 bases left between them. Germline CDR1 and CDR2: KGHSH and LQKENI. CDR3 length: 17 residues. In nucleotides, the CDR3 is TGTGCCAGCTCACTCGGGGTGGGGGCCGGTAGCAATCAGCCCCAGCATTTT. It is translated as CASSLGVGAGSNQPQHF.